A selection of T cell receptor beta chains follows, all from one sample in a study of blood T cell repertoires in COVID-19. TCRdb keeps only in-frame clones here, not all; method: immunoSEQ multiplex PCR. Among tens of thousands of clones listed, roughly nine tenths were seen once. The source material was peripheral blood. These receptor sequences come from a man aged 45-60 years with COVID-19, enrolled during active disease. The CDR3 runs from the conserved cysteine through the conserved F or W. The order of the fields is D gene, V gene, clone size, J gene, CDR3 DNA, CDR3 protein. The D gene is left open where the match is weak. Rows may omit the clone size; those that give it use once, few, many or a size class.

D: -
V: TRBV4-2
size: -
J: TRBJ2-7
DNA: TGTGCCAGCAGCCAAGACGACAGCTACGAGCAGTACTTC
CDR3: CASSQDDSYEQYF

D: -
V: TRBV11-3
size: -
J: TRBJ2-2
DNA: TGTGCCAGCAGCTTAGATACTGCTAGCGGGGAGCTGTTTTTT
CDR3: CASSLDTASGELFF

D: -
V: TRBV30
size: -
J: TRBJ1-1
DNA: TGTGCCTGGAGCGAGGGGAACACTGAAGCTTTCTTT
CDR3: CAWSEGNTEAFF

D: -
V: TRBV3-1/TRBV3-2
size: -
J: TRBJ2-2
DNA: TGTGCCAGCAGCCGGTTGGTGAGTGACGGGGAGCTGTTTTTT
CDR3: CASSRLVSDGELFF

D: -
V: TRBV6-1
size: -
J: TRBJ1-2
DNA: TGTGCCAGCAGTGAGGACAGCTTAGATGGCTACACCTTC
CDR3: CASSEDSLDGYTF

D: -
V: TRBV7-7
size: -
J: TRBJ2-3
DNA: TGTGCCAGCATGGATGGACAGCCAAACACAGATACGCAGTATTTT
CDR3: CASMDGQPNTDTQYF

D: TRBD1
V: TRBV6-6
size: -
J: TRBJ2-3
DNA: TGTGCCAGCGGCTCCGGGACAGTCACAGATACGCAGTATTTT
CDR3: CASGSGTVTDTQYF

D: -
V: TRBV11-2
size: -
J: TRBJ2-1
DNA: TGTGCCAGCAGCTTAGATCCCAGGGGCCGGTACTCCTACAATGAGCAGTTCTTC
CDR3: CASSLDPRGRYSYNEQFF

D: TRBD2
V: TRBV19
size: -
J: TRBJ2-1
DNA: TGTGCCAGTAGCCGTCAGCTAGCGGGAGGGTTTCATGAGCAGTTCTTC
CDR3: CASSRQLAGGFHEQFF

D: -
V: TRBV19
size: once
J: TRBJ2-5
DNA: TGTGCCAGTAGTTTAACTAACCAAGAGACCCAGTACTTC
CDR3: CASSLTNQETQYF